Below, 29 T cell receptor beta chains from the same sample are listed, as sequenced in a study of patients and donors after allogeneic stem cell transplantation. TCRdb independently ran MiXCR on the RT-PCR reads; one entry per CDR3 protein. Of approximately 98,000 distinct CDR3 sequences in the sample, approximately 40% were seen once. Sequencing was done on a sample of blood, either unsorted or a sorted T cell fraction (not recorded which). These TCRs come from a human donor who was either an allogeneic HSCT recipient or a stem cell or donor lymphocyte infusion donor (not recorded which). It is not recorded whose cells these are; they may come from a transplant donor.

This clonotype was picked up a small number of times. V usage is TRBV12-3 or TRBV12-4 and J usage is TRBJ1-5, with TRBD1 matching over 9 bases. The CDR3 has 16 residues. V shed 6 bases and J 4 bases; nucleotides not matched to a gene: 10. The CDR3 bases are TGTGCCAGCAGCCGCCACGGGACAGGGCAAAATCAGCCCCAGCATTTT. It encodes CASSRHGTGQNQPQHF.

The genes are TRBV5-6 and TRBJ1-4, with D possibly matching TRBD1 (6 bases). CDR1 SGHDT and CDR2 YYEEEE come from the germline V gene. The CDR3 contains 14 residues. V was shortened by 0 bases and J by 11 bases, with 14 bases between the two germline ends. CDR3 sequence reads: CASSLGAGEGKLFF. CDR3 coding DNA: TGTGCCAGCAGCTTGGGGGCAGGGGAAGGCAAACTGTTTTTT.

As for this clonotype: Sequence at one end of the junction differs from germline and may be a read error. The CDR3 nucleotides read TGTGCCAGCAGCGCCGAGGGGGCGCGGAATTCACCCCGCCACTTT. The encoded protein is CASSAEGARNSPRHF. The chain employs TRBV9 and TRBJ1-6, with TRBD1 identical over 7 bases. The CDR3 is 15 residues long. Germline values: CDR1 SGDLS, CDR2 YYNGEE.

The chain employs TRBV7-9 and TRBJ1-1; D call uncertain. V lost 5 bases and J lost 11, with 15 bases in between. CDR3 length: 12 residues. The V gene's germline CDR1 is SEHNR and CDR2 FQNEAQ (reference sequence). CDR3 protein: CASSRRSGRAFF. For the CDR3, the DNA is TGTGCCAGCAGCCGCAGATCGGGGAGGGCTTTCTTT.

The chain combines TRBV20-1 with TRBJ2-1; TRBD2 agrees at 7 bases. Germline-derived CDR1 and CDR2 are DFQATT and SNEGSKA (reference sequence). This CDR3 region has 15 residues. The V segment lost 1 base and the J segment 8 bases; nucleotides outside the gene matches: 11. CDR3 DNA: TGCAGTGCTAGAGTGGCTAGCGGACTTGAAGATGAGCAGTTCTTC. Translated: CSARVASGLEDEQFF.

The chain couples TRBV20-1 to TRBJ1-6; TRBD1 matches at 7 bases. With V trimmed by 2 bases and J by 3 bases, 7 bases remained unmatched. This CDR3 is built from 16 residues. Germline values: CDR1 DFQATT, CDR2 SNEGSKA (reference sequence). This CDR3 is CSARNSGQLYNSPLHF. Here the CDR3 DNA reads TGCAGTGCTAGAAATTCGGGACAGCTCTATAATTCACCCCTCCACTTT.

This clonotype occurred many times. The chain is built from TRBV6-6 and TRBJ1-4, with D unresolved. Trimming took off 6 bases at V and 5 bases at J, with 4 bases between the two ends. CDR1 is MNHNY and CDR2 is SVGAGI in the germline V gene (reference sequence). CDR3 length equals 11 residues. This chain's CDR3 is CASRANEKLFF. CDR3 in DNA: TGTGCCAGCAGAGCAAATGAAAAACTGTTTTTT.

V and J are TRBV20-1 and TRBJ2-2; D gene uncertain. The CDR3 has 13 residues. V lost 0 bases, J lost 7 bases, and 9 bases lay in between. Germline values: CDR1 DFQATT, CDR2 SNEGSKA (reference sequence). The CDR3 spells CSARDQPRGELFF. The CDR3 DNA is TGCAGTGCTAGAGACCAACCCCGCGGGGAGCTGTTTTTT.

The chain uses TRBV11-3 and TRBJ2-7; 15 positions agree with TRBD2. The V segment lost 4 bases and the J segment 2 bases; nucleotides outside the gene matches: 3. In germline, CDR1 is SGHNT, CDR2 YENEEA. This CDR3 has 16 residues. The CDR3 sequence: CASSSGLAGGTYEQYF. The CDR3 DNA follows: TGTGCCAGCAGCTCGGGACTAGCGGGAGGAACCTACGAGCAGTACTTC.

The rearrangement uses TRBV27 and TRBJ2-7; 9 bases line up with TRBD1. This CDR3 is 15 amino acids long. V lost 3 bases and J lost 3; bases outside the gene matches: 6. The germline gives CDR1 MNHEY, CDR2 SMNVEV (reference sequence). CDR3 nucleotide sequence: TGTGCCAGCAGTTTGTCTCCGGGACAGGGCTACGAGCAGTACTTC. Amino acid sequence: CASSLSPGQGYEQYF.

The V gene is TRBV15, the J gene TRBJ2-2; possibly TRBD1 or TRBD2 for D (5 bases each). This CDR3 region has 17 residues. The V gene lost 0 bases and the J gene lost 0 bases, with 11 bases spanning the gap. Germline values: CDR1 LNHNV, CDR2 YYDKDF (reference sequence). The CDR3, as DNA: TGTGCCACCAGCAGAGATCGGCAGGGAGCGAACACCGGGGAGCTGTTTTTT. This translates into CATSRDRQGANTGELFF.

This clonotype occurred a few times. J is TRBJ1-2 and V is TRBV5-1; 7 bases match TRBD1. CDR1 is SGHRS, CDR2 YFSETQ, per germline. The CDR3 is made up of 17 amino acids. Unmatched junction bases numbered 16, after V lost 2 bases and J lost 6 bases. As DNA, the CDR3 is TGCGCCAGCAGCTTAGAAGGGGGCGCGAAGGTTCGTCATGGCTACACCTTC. Its translation: CASSLEGGAKVRHGYTF.

This chain links TRBV4-3 with TRBJ2-1, with TRBD2 matching over 8 bases. Losses at the gene ends were 5 bases for V and 6 bases for J; bases not matched to a gene: 3. Germline CDR1 and CDR2: LGHNA and YSLEER. The CDR3 loop spans 13 amino acids. Here the CDR3 DNA reads TGCGCCAGCAGCGAACTAGCGGCCAATGAGCAGTTCTTC. Protein sequence: CASSELAANEQFF.

In this sample, this clonotype turned up many times. J is TRBJ1-2 and V is TRBV5-6; 9 positions match TRBD1. V shed 1 base and J 5 bases; nucleotides not matched to a gene: 6. This CDR3 is built from 15 residues. From germline, CDR1 is SGHDT and CDR2 YYEEEE. Here the CDR3 DNA reads TGTGCCAGCAGCTTGACAGGGGGCGCAAGATATGGCTACACCTTC. Its translation is CASSLTGGARYGYTF. Filled out from reference TRBV5-6 and TRBJ1-2, the complete variable domain reads DAGVTQSPTHLIKTRGQQVTLRCSPKSGHDTVSWYQQALGQGPQFIFQYYEEEERQRGNFPDRFSGHQFPNYSSELNVNALLLGDSALYLCASSLTGGARYGYTFGSGTRLTVV.

This clonotype was counted at least ten times. This rearrangement joins TRBV12-3 or TRBV12-4 to TRBJ1-4; no definite D call. The CDR3 runs 15 residues. Deletions cut 1 base from V and 0 bases from J, with 6 bases between. DNA of the CDR3: TGTGCCAGCAGTTTAGGGCCTGCAACTAATGAAAAACTGTTTTTT. This sequence encodes CASSLGPATNEKLFF.

The CDR3 DNA reads as TGCGCCAGCTCTATAGGGGGGCTTGAAGCTTTCTTT. Translation: CASSIGGLEAFF. This chain uses TRBV5-1 with TRBJ1-1, with D possibly TRBD1 on 6 matching bases. V was clipped by 7 bases and J by 7 bases, with 14 bases between them. This CDR3 is built from 12 residues. Looked up from germline, CDR1 is SGHRS and CDR2 is YFSETQ.

The rearrangement joins TRBV7-9 to TRBJ2-5; D is unresolved. The CDR3 covers 13 residues. The germline V and J ends were trimmed by 4 bases and 4 bases, with 10 bases remaining between them. Looked up from germline, CDR1 is SEHNR and CDR2 is FQNEAQ (reference sequence). The DNA for the CDR3 is TGTGCCAGCAGCTGGCATAGGACAGAGACCCAGTACTTC. Translation: CASSWHRTETQYF.

This clonotype has a single count. The chain combines TRBV20-1 with TRBJ2-2; possibly TRBD1 or TRBD2 for D (5 bases each). CDR1 is DFQATT, CDR2 SNEGSKA, per germline (reference sequence). The CDR3 runs 14 residues. V was shortened by 3 bases and J by 7 bases, with 15 bases between the two germline ends. The CDR3 is CSASAGAHNGELFF. DNA for the CDR3: TGCAGTGCTAGTGCCGGGGCTCATAACGGGGAGCTGTTTTTT.

The gene calls are TRBV10-1 and TRBJ2-7, with TRBD1 identical over 9 bases. The length of the CDR3 is 13 residues. Germline lookup yields CDR1 WNHNN and CDR2 SYGVQD (reference sequence). Trimming took 7 bases from V and 5 from J; bases not matched to a gene: 6. In nucleotides, the CDR3 is TGCGCCAGCACCTGGACAGGGGAACACGAGCAGTACTTC. Protein: CASTWTGEHEQYF.

This clonotype occurred a few times. The chain joins TRBV27 to TRBJ1-1; weak D call: TRBD1 (5 bases). Germline V gives CDR1 MNHEY, CDR2 SMNVEV (reference sequence). This CDR3 contains 16 residues. The V gene lost 7 bases and the J gene lost 0 bases, with 18 bases spanning the gap. In DNA form, the CDR3 reads TGTGCCAGCAATCCACGCGGACAAGGAATGAACACTGAAGCTTTCTTT. This gives the protein CASNPRGQGMNTEAFF.

The table lists this clonotype with a few counts. The chain carries TRBV12-3 or TRBV12-4 and TRBJ1-3; D is possibly TRBD1 (6 bases). Trimming removed 8 bases at V and 0 bases at J, with 14 bases between. The CDR3 runs to 15 residues. Here the CDR3 DNA reads TGTGCCAGCTCGACTCAGGGGTCCTCTGGAAACACCATATATTTT. Residues: CASSTQGSSGNTIYF.

The chain uses TRBV12-3 or TRBV12-4 and TRBJ2-1; TRBD2 agrees at 12 bases. This CDR3 contains 15 residues. J gave up 6 bases and V 5 bases, and 5 bases lay outside the gene matches. The chain's CDR3 is CASSLGLAGLNEQFF. CDR3 coding DNA: TGTGCCAGCAGTCTAGGACTAGCGGGGCTCAATGAGCAGTTCTTC.

This clonotype was counted only a few times. This sequence joins TRBV12-3 or TRBV12-4 and TRBJ1-1; 7 positions agree with TRBD1. Trimming removed 6 bases from V and 1 base from J; junction bases left unmatched: 2. CDR3 size: 13 residues. The CDR3 loop reads CASRYRGNTEAFF. CDR3 nucleotide sequence: TGTGCCAGCAGATACAGGGGGAACACTGAAGCTTTCTTT.

This chain uses TRBV29-1 with TRBJ2-3; D gene ambiguous. The germline gives CDR1 SQVTM, CDR2 ANQGSEA. Between the trimmed V and J ends, which lost 5 bases and 4 bases, there was a span of 16 bases. CDR3 length: 14 residues. The CDR3 is CSVRSGPFPDTQYF. CDR3 nucleotides: TGCAGCGTTCGTTCGGGCCCCTTCCCAGATACGCAGTATTTT.

The chain is built from TRBV20-1 and TRBJ2-1; weak D call: TRBD1 (6 bases). Trimming pared 7 bases from V and 0 bases from J, leaving 16 bases between. CDR3 length: 15 amino acids. CDR1 and CDR2 from the germline V gene are DFQATT and SNEGSKA (reference sequence). DNA of the CDR3: TGCAGTGTCCTCCGGGCGGACAGCTCCTACAATGAGCAGTTCTTC. Protein sequence: CSVLRADSSYNEQFF.

The gene calls are TRBV5-5 and TRBJ2-3; 10 nucleotides align to TRBD1. J lost 2 bases, V lost 1 base, and 7 bases had no gene match. This CDR3 comprises 17 residues. Germline V gene lookup returns CDR1 SGHKS and CDR2 YYEKEE (reference sequence). The CDR3 loop reads CASSLWGTGDPTDTQYF. The CDR3 DNA reads TGTGCCAGCAGCTTGTGGGGGACAGGGGATCCCACAGATACGCAGTATTTT.

This clonotype was observed a handful of times. The genes are TRBV18 and TRBJ2-3, with D possibly matching TRBD2 (7 bases). CDR3 size: 16 residues. Deletions cut 1 base from V and 0 bases from J, with 11 bases between. CDR1 KGHSH and CDR2 LQKENI come from the germline V gene. The CDR3 nucleotides read TGTGCCAGCTCACCACAGGCGGGGGCTAGCACAGATACGCAGTATTTT. Its protein product is CASSPQAGASTDTQYF.

This clonotype has more than one count but fewer than ten. The J gene is TRBJ1-2, the V gene TRBV3-1; TRBD1 agrees at 7 bases. This CDR3 region has 14 residues. CDR1 is LGHDT, CDR2 YNNKEL, per germline (reference sequence). V lost 1 base and J lost 7; bases outside the gene matches: 6. CDR3 bases: TGTGCCAGCAGCCAAGCGGAGGGGGCAGGTGGCTACACCTTC. Amino acid sequence: CASSQAEGAGGYTF.

The chain carries TRBV12-3 or TRBV12-4 and TRBJ1-2; D gene unclear. This CDR3 region has 12 residues. Trimming took 5 bases from V and 1 from J, leaving 5 bases between them. The CDR3 here is CASSQDNYGYTF. Here the CDR3 DNA reads TGTGCCAGCAGTCAGGATAACTATGGCTACACCTTC.